Listed below are T cell receptor beta chains from one sample, sequenced in a study of glioma-infiltrating T cells after dendritic cell vaccination. Only in-frame clones appear in the TCRdb table, and some are missing; sequencing was by immunoSEQ multiplex PCR. The sample carries more than 95,000 clones, 90% recorded once. This specimen was blood, taken after dendritic cell vaccination. Source of these receptors: a human donor with glioblastoma. CDR3s include the opening cysteine and the closing phenylalanine or tryptophan. D genes are given only for firm matches. The size of a clone is reported for some rows only, either as once, few or many, or as a class for expanded clones.

V: TRBV6-1; J: TRBJ1-2; size: .; D: TRBD1; CDR3: CASRGDRGNGYTF; DNA: TGTGCCAGCAGGGGGGACAGGGGCAATGGCTACACCTTC
V: TRBV19; J: TRBJ2-1; size: once; D: TRBD2; CDR3: CASSMVQGGNNEQFF; DNA: TGTGCCAGTAGTATGGTGCAGGGAGGGAACAATGAGCAGTTCTTC
V: TRBV14; J: TRBJ2-3; size: .; D: .; CDR3: CASSQDGLPGEVDTQYF; DNA: TGTGCCAGCAGCCAAGATGGCCTACCGGGAGAGGTAGATACGCAGTATTTT
V: TRBV7-2; J: TRBJ2-1; size: .; D: .; CDR3: CASSPLRFNRDEQFF; DNA: TGTGCCAGCAGCCCCCTCCGTTTCAACAGGGATGAGCAGTTCTTC
V: TRBV6-5; J: TRBJ2-7; size: once; D: .; CDR3: CASSYSGGGDEQYF; DNA: TGTGCCAGCAGTTACTCTGGCGGAGGGGACGAGCAGTACTTC
V: TRBV7-2; J: TRBJ1-1; size: .; D: TRBD1; CDR3: CASSFGTANTEAFF; DNA: TGTGCCAGCAGCTTCGGGACAGCGAACACTGAAGCTTTCTTT
V: TRBV7-7; J: TRBJ2-7; size: .; D: TRBD2; CDR3: CASSFGTSGPYEQYF; DNA: TGTGCTAGCAGCTTTGGGACTAGCGGACCCTACGAGCAGTACTTC
V: TRBV5-1; J: TRBJ1-3; size: .; D: .; CDR3: CASSPQLGVSGNTIYF; DNA: TGCGCCAGCAGCCCACAACTCGGGGTGTCCGGAAACACCATATATTTT
V: TRBV14; J: TRBJ2-3; size: .; D: TRBD2; CDR3: CASSQIAGVRSDTQYF; DNA: TGTGCCAGCAGCCAAATAGCGGGAGTGAGGTCAGATACGCAGTATTTT
V: TRBV6-1; J: TRBJ2-5; size: .; D: .; CDR3: CASSKNQGRVETQYF; DNA: TGTGCCAGCAGTAAAAACCAGGGGCGGGTAGAGACCCAGTACTTC
V: TRBV6-5; J: TRBJ1-5; size: .; D: .; CDR3: CASSYGRGGNNQPQHF; DNA: TGTGCCAGCAGTTACGGTAGGGGAGGTAACAATCAGCCCCAGCATTTT
V: TRBV7-8; J: TRBJ1-2; size: .; D: TRBD1; CDR3: CASSAGTGNYGYTF; DNA: TGTGCCAGCAGCGCCGGGACAGGGAACTATGGCTACACCTTC
V: TRBV15; J: TRBJ2-1; size: .; D: TRBD2; CDR3: CATSRSASGSHNEQFF; DNA: TGTGCCACCAGCCGCTCAGCTAGCGGGAGCCACAATGAGCAGTTCTTC
V: TRBV29-1; J: TRBJ2-1; size: .; D: .; CDR3: CSVEDRLHNEQFF; DNA: TGCAGCGTTGAAGATCGACTACACAATGAGCAGTTCTTC